These T cell receptor beta chains were read from a single sample in a study of Ad26.COV2.S vaccination and SARS-CoV-2 variants. Clones were read by immunoSEQ multiplex PCR, and TCRdb kept only the in-frame ones, dropping some. The sample has around 240,000 clones, more than 75% seen once. Sequencing was performed on peripheral blood, taken in a trial of Ad26.COV2.S vaccine versus placebo. Receptor source: a person aged 18-65 years who received the Ad26.COV2.S COVID-19 vaccine or a placebo. The CDR3 runs from the conserved cysteine through the conserved F or W.

TRBV18 CASPGTGLQEGANVLTF
TRBV6-6 CASSLGVNTEAFF
TRBV4-3 CASSQGTELYGGYTF
TRBV7-8 CASSLAWGRGAFF
TRBV7-9 CASSLAAPGLAEETQYF
TRBV2 CANTGTAYEQYF
TRBV5-1 CASSPQANYNEQFF
TRBV5-4 CASSRTGTVYEQYF
TRBV21-1 CASSKGQALMNTEAFF
TRBV6-4 CASSATSANEKLFF
TRBV29-1 CSVETWGEQFF
TRBV6-5 CASSSTMAGGYTF
TRBV28 CASSFPGNRDEQYF
TRBV5-4 CASSFTDTQYF
TRBV5-6 CASSFGQGDYGYTF
TRBV7-8 CASSFASGAGELFF
TRBV27 CASSSLQGGGNQPQHF
TRBV10-3 CAISGIDAYNSPLHF
TRBV28 CASTLGRWQPQHF
TRBV4-2 CASRTGTSGPYEQYF
TRBV28 CASSFPSTGPTQYF
TRBV28 CASIAGGFAEAFF
TRBV18 CASSTTGGWVSGANVLTF
TRBV27 CASSGQGSGNTIYF
TRBV30 CAWSRGSETQYF
TRBV9 CASRRGDRPYTGELFF